This T cell receptor beta chain was observed in a study of blood T cell repertoires in COVID-19. Produced via immunoSEQ multiplex PCR; TCRdb's table is partial and in-frame only. Of approximately 350,000 clones listed, about 89% are singletons. CDR1 MNHNS and CDR2 SASEGT come from the germline V gene. V shed 0 bases and J shed 6 bases, with 7 bases lying between them. This CDR3 contains 13 residues. This TCR was recovered from a man aged 35 to 55 with acute or convalescent COVID-19. What was sequenced was peripheral blood. The chain combines TRBV6-1 with TRBJ2-3; D is uncertain. The CDR3 loop is CASSEARPDTQYF. The CDR3 DNA reads as TGTGCCAGCAGTGAAGCGCGTCCGGATACGCAGTATTTT.